This TCR beta chain was recovered during a study of T cells in Graves' hyperthyroidism and ophthalmopathy. Overall study findings and caveats: Most thyroid clonotypes that were expanded above 0.001 also turned up in blood.

To note about this clonotype: Its antigen is still unknown.

After removal of 1 base from V and 2 bases from J, the junction contained 7 bases not matched to a gene. The CDR3 has 17 amino acids. CDR1 is SGDLS, CDR2 YYNGEE, per germline. The investigators amplified TCR beta CDR3 regions from RNA transcripts. TCR CDR3 underwent first-round RT-PCR with the HTBI primer set. TCRdb re-derived calls from the multiplex PCR reads in MiXCR, one entry per CDR3 protein. This table has 600,000 or so distinct CDR3 sequences, approximately 15% appearing once. Not enrolled were patients with uncontrolled infection, other autoimmune disease, pregnancy or lactation. J is TRBJ2-2 and V is TRBV9; 8 nucleotides align to TRBD2. Sample: blood. This clonotype was obtained from a woman between 18 and 30 years old with Graves' ophthalmopathy. As DNA, the CDR3 is TGTGCCAGCAGCGTACCGAAACGGGGGGGTAACACCGGGGAGCTGTTTTTT. Translating gives CASSVPKRGGNTGELFF.